This T cell receptor (beta chain) was found in a study of glioma-infiltrating T cells. General study findings and limits: Very few CDR3 sequences were shared between tissue and blood. Tissue-blood divergence was below expectation in non-neoplastic patients, above in gliomas.

The iRepertoire nested amplicon-rescue multiplex PCR amplified TCR alpha and beta CDR3s from RNA. Tissue mRNA or PBMC total RNA, roughly 85-450 ng, went into one-step reverse transcription and amplification. In TCRdb, the multiplex PCR reads were re-called with MiXCR into one record per CDR3 protein. Here the sample spans about 89,000 distinct CDR3 sequences, about a quarter being singletons. This clonotype was detected many times. Its antigen is unidentified. CDR1 is ENHRY, CDR2 SYGVKD, per germline. V lost 7 bases, J lost 5 bases, and 7 bases stayed unmatched. There are 14 residues in the CDR3. The origin of this receptor is a human donor with low-grade glioma or glioblastoma, undergoing nonglioma brain surgery, or in good health (not recorded which). Sample: glioma tissue, nonneoplastic brain tissue, or PBMCs (not recorded which). The chain couples TRBV10-3 to TRBJ2-3; TRBD2 aligns across 9 bases. Here the CDR3 reads CAITAGGSLDTQYF. CDR3 coding DNA: TGTGCCATCACCGCGGGAGGGTCGCTAGATACGCAGTATTTT.